The 8 T cell receptor beta chains listed next were all sequenced from one sample in a study of CD8 T cells in Susac syndrome. The RNA, about 0.5 to 1 ug, was put through reverse transcription using random hexamers. TCRdb passed the immunoSEQ multiplex PCR reads through MiXCR, listing each CDR3 protein once. The table lists 210,000 or so distinct CDR3 sequences, about 94% of them singletons. Sequencing was carried out using CD4+ T cells from PBMCs. The receptors were sampled from a human donor with Susac syndrome.

The chain is built from TRBV12-3 or TRBV12-4 and TRBJ1-2; D might be TRBD1 (6 bases). Trimming cost V 6 bases and J 7 bases, with 15 bases left between them. There are 13 residues in the CDR3. CDR3 sequence reads: CASRVSGDSGYTF. Written as DNA, the CDR3 is TGTGCCAGCAGGGTATCAGGGGATAGTGGCTACACCTTC.

This clonotype has just one count. The J gene is TRBJ1-2, the V gene TRBV5-1; D gene ambiguous. The V gene's germline CDR1 is SGHRS and CDR2 YFSETQ. CDR3 length: 13 amino acids. Trimming stripped 0 bases from V and 4 bases from J, with 7 bases between. The CDR3 nucleotides are TGCGCCAGCAGCTTGGACGGACGCTATGGCTACACCTTC. This codes for CASSLDGRYGYTF. Together with reference TRBV5-1 and TRBJ1-2, the CDR3 gives the full variable domain: KAGVTQTPRYLIKTRGQQVTLSCSPISGHRSVSWYQQTPGQGLQFLFEYFSETQRNKGNFPGRFSGRQFSNSRSEMNVSTLELGDSALYLCASSLDGRYGYTFGSGTRLTVV.

The chain is built from TRBV30 and TRBJ1-2, with TRBD1 identical over 9 bases. The CDR3 is made up of 14 amino acids. The V segment lost 2 bases and the J segment 7 bases; nucleotides outside the gene matches: 8. In germline, CDR1 is GTSNPN, CDR2 SVGIG (reference sequence). CDR3 in DNA: TGTGCCTGGAGTAAGACAGGGGGGTCCCTTGGCTACACCTTC. Protein sequence: CAWSKTGGSLGYTF.

DNA of the CDR3: TGTGCCAGCAGCGAGCGGGGTGGTGGGCAGCGGGGGGGACCTAGCACAGATACGCAGTATTTT. This translates into CASSERGGGQRGGPSTDTQYF. The chain joins TRBV11-2 to TRBJ2-3, with 10 bases matching TRBD2. V gave up 5 bases and J gave up 0 bases; unmatched junction bases: 20. From germline, CDR1 is SGHAT and CDR2 FQNNGV. CDR3 size: 21 residues.

V gene TRBV11-3 combines with J gene TRBJ1-1; D is undetermined. Per germline, CDR1 SGHNT and CDR2 YENEEA. With 5 bases removed from V and 0 bases from J, the gap between germline ends came to 7 bases. The CDR3 contains 13 residues. The CDR3 region has the DNA TGTGCCAGCAGCGTCAAAATGAACACTGAAGCTTTCTTT. Amino acids: CASSVKMNTEAFF.

J is TRBJ2-4 and V is TRBV4-1; 8 positions match TRBD2. CDR1 MGHRA and CDR2 YSYEKL come from the germline V gene. After removal of 4 bases from V and 0 bases from J, the junction contained 17 bases not matched to a gene. This CDR3 spans 20 amino acids. The CDR3 loop reads CASSRIGGAPSVIAKNIQYF. The CDR3 DNA reads TGCGCCAGCAGCCGGATCGGGGGGGCCCCCTCAGTCATAGCCAAAAACATTCAGTACTTC.

V is TRBV7-8 and J is TRBJ2-3, with 7 bases aligning to TRBD2. The germline gives CDR1 SGHVS, CDR2 FQNEAQ. CDR3 length: 16 amino acids. Losses at the gene ends were 6 bases for V and 1 base for J; bases not matched to a gene: 10. CDR3: CASSVSLAGRTDTQYF. CDR3 coding DNA: TGTGCCAGCAGTGTTTCATTAGCGGGCCGCACAGATACGCAGTATTTT.

The V and J genes are TRBV7-2 and TRBJ1-5; possible D gene TRBD1, 5 bases. CDR3 length: 17 amino acids. Germline loops: CDR1 SGHTA, CDR2 FQGNSA. V was shortened by 0 bases and J by 5 bases, with 17 bases between the two germline ends. The CDR3 coding sequence is TGTGCCAGCAGCTTAGCGCCCCAGGGATTCCTCCATCAGCCCCAGCATTTT. This codes for CASSLAPQGFLHQPQHF.